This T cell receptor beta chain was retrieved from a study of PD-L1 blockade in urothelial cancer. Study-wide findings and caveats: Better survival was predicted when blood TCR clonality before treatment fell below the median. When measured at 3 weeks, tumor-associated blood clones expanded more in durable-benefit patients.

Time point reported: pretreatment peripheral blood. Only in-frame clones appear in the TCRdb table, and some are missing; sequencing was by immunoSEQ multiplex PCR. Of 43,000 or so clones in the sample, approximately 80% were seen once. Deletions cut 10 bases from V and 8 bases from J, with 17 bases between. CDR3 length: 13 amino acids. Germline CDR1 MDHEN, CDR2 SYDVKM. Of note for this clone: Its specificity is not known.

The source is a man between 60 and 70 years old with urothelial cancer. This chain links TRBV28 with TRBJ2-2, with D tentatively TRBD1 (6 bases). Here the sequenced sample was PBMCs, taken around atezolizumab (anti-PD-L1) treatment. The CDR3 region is CATDRLVRGELFF. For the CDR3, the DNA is TGTGCCACCGACAGGCTGGTTAGAGGGGAGCTGTTTTTT.